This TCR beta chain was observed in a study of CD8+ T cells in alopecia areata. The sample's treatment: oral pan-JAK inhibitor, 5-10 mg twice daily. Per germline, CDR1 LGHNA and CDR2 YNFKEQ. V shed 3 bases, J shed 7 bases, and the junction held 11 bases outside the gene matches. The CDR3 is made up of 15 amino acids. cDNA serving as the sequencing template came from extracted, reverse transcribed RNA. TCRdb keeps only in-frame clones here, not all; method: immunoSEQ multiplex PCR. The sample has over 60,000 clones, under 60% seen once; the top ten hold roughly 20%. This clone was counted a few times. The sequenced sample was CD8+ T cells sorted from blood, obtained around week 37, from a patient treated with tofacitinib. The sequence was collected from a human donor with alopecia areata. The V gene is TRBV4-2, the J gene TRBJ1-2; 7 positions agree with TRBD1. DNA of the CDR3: TGTGCCAGCAGCCAGCAGACAGGGAGGCCCCTTGGCTACACCTTC. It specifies CASSQQTGRPLGYTF.